A single sample gave rise to the 10 T cell receptor beta chains below, sequenced in a study of T cell responses to AZD1222 COVID-19 vaccine. The protocol was immunoSEQ multiplex PCR, while the TCRdb copy is restricted to in-frame clones and leaves out a portion. The sample has 100,000 or so clones, approximately 81% seen once. The sample in question was peripheral blood, obtained on day 0 of AZD1222 vaccination. The receptors were sampled from an adult in good health.

CDR3 DNA: TGTGCCAGCAGAATGCAACCCGGGACAGCCTACGAGCAGTACTTC. The encoded protein is CASRMQPGTAYEQYF. This chain links TRBV6-5 with TRBJ2-7, with 7 bases fitting TRBD1. Germline V gene lookup returns CDR1 MNHEY and CDR2 SVGAGI. The CDR3 is 15 amino acids. V trimming: 6 bases; J trimming: 2 bases; junction bases outside the gene matches: 10.

The chain employs TRBV7-8 and TRBJ1-2; D not certain. CDR1 and CDR2 from the germline V gene are SGHVS and FQNEAQ. The CDR3 contains 13 residues. Trimming pared 8 bases from V and 0 bases from J, leaving 10 bases between. The CDR3 sequence is CASGGRTNYGYTF. CDR3 nucleotide sequence: TGTGCCAGCGGCGGGAGGACTAACTATGGCTACACCTTC.

The V and J genes are TRBV5-4 and TRBJ2-3, with 15 bases fitting TRBD2. Germline CDR1 is SGHNT and CDR2 is YYREEE (reference sequence). With V trimmed by 4 bases and J by 10 bases, 7 bases remained unmatched. CDR3 size: 15 residues. In nucleotides, the CDR3 is TGTGCCAGCAGCGTGGGGACTAGCGGGGGGAAAGCGCAGTATTTT. Amino acid sequence: CASSVGTSGGKAQYF.

This clone appeared once. The chain joins TRBV19 to TRBJ2-1; D is uncertain. The V gene's germline CDR1 is LNHDA and CDR2 SQIVND (reference sequence). This CDR3 is 13 amino acids long. Trimming pared 5 bases from V and 10 bases from J, leaving 15 bases between. The CDR3 DNA follows: TGTGCCAGTAGTGCTGGGTTGGCGGCGGAGCAGTTCTTC. Its translation: CASSAGLAAEQFF.

This clone occurred a few times. This chain connects TRBV4-3 to TRBJ1-1, with D perhaps TRBD1 (6 bases). The CDR3 is 14 residues long. The V gene lost 4 bases and the J gene lost 6 bases, with 15 bases spanning the gap. CDR1 is LGHNA, CDR2 YSLEER, per germline. The CDR3 DNA sequence: TGCGCCAGCAGCCCTACGACAGGAGCAGCTGAAGCTTTCTTT. Translation: CASSPTTGAAEAFF.

The chain recombines TRBV29-1 with TRBJ2-6; TRBD1 or TRBD2 may be the D gene (5 bases each). Per germline, CDR1 SQVTM and CDR2 ANQGSEA. V lost 2 bases and J lost 3, with 11 bases in between. The CDR3 runs 15 residues. CDR3 protein: CSVESRGFGANVLTF. CDR3 coding DNA: TGCAGCGTTGAAAGTCGGGGCTTTGGGGCCAACGTCCTGACTTTC.

The genes are TRBV3-1 (or the pseudogene TRBV3-2) and TRBJ2-1, with 9 bases identical to TRBD2. The CDR3 runs 16 residues. Unmatched junction bases numbered 7, after V lost 4 bases and J lost 3 bases. CDR1 and CDR2 (germline): LGHDT, YNNKEL (reference sequence). This chain's CDR3 is CASSRISGGYYNEQFF. CDR3 bases: TGTGCCAGCAGCCGGATAAGCGGGGGGTACTACAATGAGCAGTTCTTC.

The J gene is TRBJ1-2, the V gene TRBV7-2; D uncertain. The V end was cut by 0 bases, the J end by 6 bases, with 17 bases between. The germline CDR1 and CDR2 sequences are SGHTA and FQGNSA. The CDR3 runs 16 residues. The CDR3 DNA reads as TGTGCCAGCAGCTTAGCGCTCAAACCAGATGGAGATGGCTACACCTTC. Translated: CASSLALKPDGDGYTF. The whole variable domain, filled in from reference TRBV7-2 and TRBJ1-2, reads GAGVSQSPSNKVTEKGKDVELRCDPISGHTALYWYRQSLGQGLEFLIYFQGNSAPDKSGLPSDRFSAERTGGSVSTLTIQRTQQEDSAVYLCASSLALKPDGDGYTFGSGTRLTVV.

The rearrangement joins TRBV7-2 to TRBJ2-3, with D uncertain. Trimming left V 2 bases short and J 0 bases short, with 12 bases between. Germline lookup yields CDR1 SGHTA and CDR2 FQGNSA. The CDR3 extends over 16 amino acids. The CDR3 region is CASSLFGRTSTDTQYF. The DNA for the CDR3 is TGTGCCAGCAGCTTATTCGGCAGAACTAGCACAGATACGCAGTATTTT.

This chain uses TRBV27 with TRBJ2-3; D remains unclear. The germline CDR1 and CDR2 sequences are MNHEY and SMNVEV (reference sequence). V gave up 5 bases and J gave up 5 bases, with 11 bases separating them. The CDR3 sequence is 13 residues long. The DNA for the CDR3 is TGTGCCAGCAGTCCCCTCGTTCAAGATACGCAGTATTTT. Protein product: CASSPLVQDTQYF.